These T cell receptor beta chains were read from a single sample in a study of T cell repertoires in cytomegalovirus infection. TCRdb used MiXCR to reprocess the reads, holding one entry per CDR3 protein. This repertoire shows roughly 230,000 distinct CDR3 sequences, 17% found once; its top ten account for over 40%. Material: CD8+ T cells from PBMCs. The receptors derive from a human donor in good health (CMV status not recorded). Some clones in this sample may be carry-over from other donors' samples. CDR3s include the opening cysteine and the closing phenylalanine or tryptophan. A D gene is named only where the DNA matches it firmly. Part of the rows lack a size; the others show once, few, many or a class for expanded clones.

clone_size j_call d_call v_call cdr3_aa cdr3_nt
- TRBJ1-1 - TRBV7-9 CASSPLIFTDRTGGHYEAFF TGTGCCAGCAGCCCCTTAATCTTTACTGACAGGACGGGGGGCCACTATGAAGCTTTCTTT
many TRBJ1-1 - TRBV7-2 CASSSHKNTEAFF TGTGCCAGCAGTTCCCACAAGAACACTGAAGCTTTCTTT
- TRBJ1-2 - TRBV6-2/TRBV6-3 CASHGDGYTF TGTGCCAGCCACGGCGATGGCTACACCTTC
- TRBJ2-7 TRBD1 TRBV20-1 CSASGQPFSYEQYF TGCAGTGCTTCGGGACAGCCGTTCTCCTACGAGCAGTACTTC
few TRBJ2-3 - TRBV6-5 CASSSDIVTDTQYF TGTGCCAGCAGTTCGGATATCGTCACAGATACGCAGTATTTT
few TRBJ1-1 TRBD1 TRBV15 CATSFGDSPMNTEAFF TGTGCCACCAGCTTTGGGGACAGCCCCATGAACACTGAAGCTTTCTTT
few TRBJ2-3 TRBD2 TRBV2 CASSYGTSGGATDTQYF TGTGCCAGCAGTTACGGGACTAGCGGGGGGGCAACAGATACGCAGTATTTT
- TRBJ2-6 - TRBV4-3 CASSQDTGSGANVLTF TGCGCCAGCAGCCAAGATACGGGTTCCGGGGCCAACGTCCTGACTTTC
- TRBJ2-5 - TRBV7-3 CASSLTGRWLGETQYF TGTGCCAGCAGCTTAACAGGCCGCTGGCTCGGTGAGACCCAGTACTTC
- TRBJ1-1 - TRBV6-1 CASSEGTENTEAFF TGTGCCAGCAGTGAGGGAACAGAGAACACTGAAGCTTTCTTT
few TRBJ2-3 - TRBV12-3/TRBV12-4 CASRETGTDTQYF TGTGCCAGTAGGGAAACAGGGACAGATACGCAGTATTTT
- TRBJ2-3 - TRBV29-1 CSVESEQGRTDTQYF TGCAGCGTTGAATCCGAGCAGGGGCGCACAGATACGCAGTATTTT
- TRBJ1-3 - TRBV20-1 CSALAPGSGNTIYF TGCAGTGCTCTGGCTCCGGGCTCTGGAAACACCATATATTTT
- TRBJ2-7 - TRBV23-1 CASSQLNSGHYEQYF TGCGCCAGCAGTCAATTAAACTCGGGCCACTACGAGCAGTACTTC
few TRBJ2-2 - TRBV5-1 CASSGLPNTGELFF TGCGCCAGCAGTGGACTCCCAAACACCGGGGAGCTGTTTTTT
- TRBJ2-7 TRBD2 TRBV4-2 CASSQDYSGENEQYF TGTGCCAGCAGCCAAGATTACAGCGGGGAGAACGAGCAGTACTTC
few TRBJ1-1 TRBD1 TRBV15 CATSRDRGGFGEAFF TGTGCCACCAGCAGAGACAGGGGGGGGTTTGGTGAAGCTTTCTTT
many TRBJ2-2 - TRBV11-2 CASSLEAGVGELFF TGTGCCAGCAGCTTAGAGGCAGGGGTAGGGGAGCTGTTTTTT
few TRBJ1-1 - TRBV29-1 CSVEGGQTTEAFF TGCAGCGTTGAGGGTGGGCAGACCACTGAAGCTTTCTTT
few TRBJ2-7 - TRBV5-6 CASSLGGLGLDEQYF TGTGCCAGCAGCTTGGGCGGTCTGGGGTTGGACGAGCAGTACTTC
many TRBJ1-5 - TRBV12-3/TRBV12-4 CASSPDLGFNQPQHF TGTGCCAGCAGTCCGGATTTAGGGTTTAATCAGCCCCAGCATTTT
many TRBJ1-1 TRBD1 TRBV19 CASTPARGLRTEAFF TGTGCCAGTACCCCTGCCAGGGGGCTGCGTACTGAAGCTTTCTTT
- TRBJ2-7 - TRBV2 CASRAQGRVYEQYF TGTGCCAGCAGGGCACAGGGTAGAGTCTACGAGCAGTACTTC
- TRBJ1-5 - TRBV28 CASSKVGQSNQPQHF TGTGCCAGCAGTAAAGTGGGCCAAAGCAATCAGCCCCAGCATTTT
many TRBJ2-1 TRBD2 TRBV28 CASSLKNRLADNEQFF TGTGCCAGCAGTTTAAAGAATCGACTAGCGGACAATGAGCAGTTCTTC
many TRBJ1-3 - TRBV7-8 CASSLDTSSGNTIYF TGTGCCAGCAGCTTAGATACCAGCTCTGGAAACACCATATATTTT
- TRBJ2-7 - TRBV19 CASSIAIREYEQYF TGTGCCAGTAGTATAGCCATTCGGGAGTACGAGCAGTACTTC
few TRBJ2-6 - TRBV6-5 CASSPKTGTGANVLTF TGTGCCAGCAGCCCCAAAACAGGGACTGGGGCCAACGTCCTGACTTTC
- TRBJ1-2 - TRBV7-9 CASSLEGVRRGYTF TGTGCCAGCAGCTTAGAAGGCGTCAGACGCGGCTACACCTTC
many TRBJ1-2 - TRBV14 CASSQGRYTGYTF TGTGCCAGCAGCCAAGGGCGGTATACTGGCTACACCTTC
- TRBJ2-3 TRBD2 TRBV19 CAANAGGLTDTQYF TGTGCCGCCAACGCGGGGGGGCTCACAGATACGCAGTATTTT
- TRBJ1-1 - TRBV7-2 CASSSRGTNTEALF TGTGCCAGCAGCTCAAGGGGGACGAACACTGAAGCTCTCTTT
many TRBJ2-1 TRBD2 TRBV10-3 CAIRNPLAGAHNEQFF TGTGCCATCAGGAACCCACTAGCGGGGGCCCACAATGAGCAGTTCTTC
many TRBJ1-2 - TRBV2 CASSGAGASPNYGYTF TGTGCCAGCAGTGGGGCAGGGGCCTCCCCTAACTATGGCTACACCTTC
- TRBJ1-4 TRBD1 TRBV6-5 CASREQGVRHLANEKLFF TGTGCCAGCAGAGAACAGGGGGTGCGGCATTTGGCTAATGAAAAACTGTTTTTT
- TRBJ1-1 TRBD1 TRBV6-2/TRBV6-3 CASSYTSTGDPPAFF TGTGCCAGCAGTTACACTTCGACAGGGGACCCCCCTGCTTTCTTT
many TRBJ1-1 - TRBV7-9 CASSLGSGEAFF TGTGCCAGCAGCTTAGGCTCAGGGGAAGCTTTCTTT
few TRBJ2-2 TRBD1 TRBV4-1 CASSHGQGMGELFF TGCGCCAGCAGCCACGGACAGGGAATGGGGGAGCTGTTTTTT
- TRBJ2-7 TRBD1 TRBV7-2 CASSLILQGTGPQKSYEQYF TGTGCCAGCAGCTTAATCCTACAGGGGACAGGCCCCCAGAAGTCTTACGAGCAGTACTTC
few TRBJ1-6 - TRBV5-5 CASSWGHFGSPLHF TGTGCCAGCAGCTGGGGTCACTTTGGTTCACCCCTCCACTTT
- TRBJ2-2 - TRBV20-1 CSARASSLGHRLNTGELFF TGCAGTGCTAGGGCCTCTTCTTTAGGACACCGTCTGAACACCGGGGAGCTGTTTTTT
many TRBJ2-1 - TRBV7-8 CASSLGPGFRAYNEQFF TGTGCCAGCAGCCTAGGGCCAGGGTTTAGGGCGTACAATGAGCAGTTCTTC
- TRBJ2-3 - TRBV7-3 CASSPSGGLTDTQYF TGTGCCAGCAGTCCGTCTGGCGGACTCACAGATACGCAGTATTTT